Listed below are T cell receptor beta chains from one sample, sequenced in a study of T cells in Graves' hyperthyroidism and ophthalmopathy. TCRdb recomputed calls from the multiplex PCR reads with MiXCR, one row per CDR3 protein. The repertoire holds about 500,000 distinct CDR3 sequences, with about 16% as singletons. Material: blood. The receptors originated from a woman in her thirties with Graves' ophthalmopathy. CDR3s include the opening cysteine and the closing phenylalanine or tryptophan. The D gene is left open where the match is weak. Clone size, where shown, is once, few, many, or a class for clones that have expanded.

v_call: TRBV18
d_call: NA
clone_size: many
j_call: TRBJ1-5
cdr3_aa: CASSPAGWGNQPQHF
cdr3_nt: TGTGCCAGCTCACCAGCAGGGTGGGGCAATCAGCCCCAGCATTTT

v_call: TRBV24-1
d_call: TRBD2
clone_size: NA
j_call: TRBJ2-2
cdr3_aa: CATSDPPGLAGAHANTGELFF
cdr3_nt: TGTGCCACCAGTGATCCCCCGGGACTAGCGGGAGCACATGCGAACACCGGGGAGCTGTTTTTT

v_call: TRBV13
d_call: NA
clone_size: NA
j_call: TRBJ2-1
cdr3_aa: CASSLDPGSYNEQFF
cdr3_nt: TGTGCCAGCAGCTTAGATCCGGGAAGCTACAATGAGCAGTTCTTC

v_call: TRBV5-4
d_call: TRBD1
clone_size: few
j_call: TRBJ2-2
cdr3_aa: CASSLEPGQGTGELFF
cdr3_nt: TGTGCCAGCAGCTTGGAACCGGGACAGGGGACCGGGGAGCTGTTTTTT

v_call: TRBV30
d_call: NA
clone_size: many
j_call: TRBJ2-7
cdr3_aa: CACRWPISYEQYF
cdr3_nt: TGTGCCTGCCGATGGCCAATATCCTACGAGCAGTACTTC

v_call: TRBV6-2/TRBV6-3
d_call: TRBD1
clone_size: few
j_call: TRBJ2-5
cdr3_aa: CASSYEGAGETQYF
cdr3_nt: TGTGCCAGCAGTTACGAGGGGGCAGGTGAGACCCAGTACTTC

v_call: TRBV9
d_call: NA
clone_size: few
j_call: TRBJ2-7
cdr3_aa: CASSAKGRGDEQYF
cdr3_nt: TGTGCCAGCAGCGCAAAAGGAAGGGGGGACGAGCAGTACTTC

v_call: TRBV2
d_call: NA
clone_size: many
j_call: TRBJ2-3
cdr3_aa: CASSGWGRAQYF
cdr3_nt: TGTGCCAGCAGTGGCTGGGGACGGGCGCAGTATTTT

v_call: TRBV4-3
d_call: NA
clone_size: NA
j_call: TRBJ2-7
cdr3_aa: CASSQESGIRGEQYF
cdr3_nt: TGCGCCAGCAGCCAAGAATCGGGGATCCGTGGCGAGCAGTACTTC

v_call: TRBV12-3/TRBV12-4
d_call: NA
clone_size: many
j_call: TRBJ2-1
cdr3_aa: CASSFPQGGFNEQFF
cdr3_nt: TGTGCCAGCAGTTTTCCACAGGGGGGGTTCAATGAGCAGTTCTTC

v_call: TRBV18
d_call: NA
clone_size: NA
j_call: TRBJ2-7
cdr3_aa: CASSPVDGSYEQYF
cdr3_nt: TGTGCCAGCTCACCTGTGGACGGATCCTACGAGCAGTACTTC

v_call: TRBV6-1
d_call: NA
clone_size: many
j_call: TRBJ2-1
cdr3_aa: CASSPTTDYNEQFF
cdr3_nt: TGTGCCAGCAGCCCTACGACAGATTACAATGAGCAGTTCTTC

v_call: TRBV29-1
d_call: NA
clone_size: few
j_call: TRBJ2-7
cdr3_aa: CSVEFTGSHYEQYF
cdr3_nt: TGCAGCGTTGAGTTTACCGGATCCCACTACGAGCAGTACTTC

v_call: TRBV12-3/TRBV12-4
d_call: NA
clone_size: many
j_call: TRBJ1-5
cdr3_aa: CASSFAGQPQHF
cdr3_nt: TGTGCCAGCAGCTTTGCGGGACAGCCCCAGCATTTT

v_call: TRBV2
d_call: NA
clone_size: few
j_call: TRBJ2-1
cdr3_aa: CASSEGLSSYNEQFF
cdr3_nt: TGTGCCAGCAGTGAAGGGTTAAGCTCCTACAATGAGCAGTTCTTC

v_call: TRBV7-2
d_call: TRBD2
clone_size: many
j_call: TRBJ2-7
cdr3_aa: CASSRQRAGGIYEQYF
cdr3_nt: TGTGCCAGCAGTCGCCAGCGGGCGGGAGGGATCTACGAGCAGTACTTC

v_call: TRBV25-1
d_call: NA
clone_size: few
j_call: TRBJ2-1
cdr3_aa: CASSDPSGSHEQFF
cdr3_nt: TGTGCCAGCAGTGACCCGTCTGGCTCCCATGAGCAGTTCTTC

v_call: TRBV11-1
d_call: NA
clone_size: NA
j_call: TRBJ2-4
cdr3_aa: CASSLDRGKNIQYF
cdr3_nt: TGTGCCAGCAGCCTAGACAGAGGCAAAAACATTCAGTACTTC

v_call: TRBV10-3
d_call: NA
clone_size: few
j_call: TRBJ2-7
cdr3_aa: CAIQPGFHYEQYF
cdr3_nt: TGTGCCATCCAACCCGGATTCCACTACGAGCAGTACTTC

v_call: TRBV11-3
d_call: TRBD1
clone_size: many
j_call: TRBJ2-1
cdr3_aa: CASSWTGGNEQFF
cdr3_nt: TGTGCCAGCAGCTGGACAGGCGGCAATGAGCAGTTCTTC

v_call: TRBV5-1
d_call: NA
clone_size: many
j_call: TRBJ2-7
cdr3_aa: CASRLGRVGDYRPGSYEQYF
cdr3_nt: TGCGCCAGCAGGCTCGGGCGAGTCGGGGATTACCGCCCCGGGTCCTACGAGCAGTACTTC

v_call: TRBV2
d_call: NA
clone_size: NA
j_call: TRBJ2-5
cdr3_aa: CASSLAHRKETQYF
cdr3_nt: TGTGCCAGCAGTTTAGCCCACAGGAAGGAGACCCAGTACTTC

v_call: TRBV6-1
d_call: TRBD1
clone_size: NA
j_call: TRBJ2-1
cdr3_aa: CASSDETGGLHEQFF
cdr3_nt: TGTGCCAGCAGTGATGAGACAGGGGGTTTGCATGAGCAGTTCTTC

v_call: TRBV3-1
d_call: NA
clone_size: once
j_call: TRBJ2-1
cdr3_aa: CASSWSGEEGEQFF
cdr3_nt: TGTGCCAGCAGCTGGTCTGGGGAGGAGGGTGAGCAGTTCTTC

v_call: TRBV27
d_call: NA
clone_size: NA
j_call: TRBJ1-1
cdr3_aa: CASSLNRFAEAFF
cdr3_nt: TGTGCCAGCAGTTTAAACAGGTTCGCTGAAGCTTTCTTT

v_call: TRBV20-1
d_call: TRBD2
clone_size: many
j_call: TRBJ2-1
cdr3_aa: CSASLSGSPSSYNEQFF
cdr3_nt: TGCAGTGCCTCTCTTAGCGGGAGCCCTAGCTCCTACAATGAGCAGTTCTTC

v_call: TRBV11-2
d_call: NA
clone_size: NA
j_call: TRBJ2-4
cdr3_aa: CASSLGGGSVGVYF
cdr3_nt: TGTGCCAGCAGCTTGGGGGGCGGGTCAGTGGGGGTGTACTTC

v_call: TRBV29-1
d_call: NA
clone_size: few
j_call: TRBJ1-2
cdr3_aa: CSVEDYTGHNYGYTF
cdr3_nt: TGCAGCGTTGAAGATTACACAGGTCACAACTATGGCTACACCTTC

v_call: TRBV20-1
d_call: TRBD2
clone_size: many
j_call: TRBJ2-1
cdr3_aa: CSAPPLGTRYNEQFF
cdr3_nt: TGCAGTGCTCCACCCCTCGGGACTAGATACAATGAGCAGTTCTTC

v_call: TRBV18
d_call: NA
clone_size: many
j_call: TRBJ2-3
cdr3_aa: CASSPPDTDPVADTQYF
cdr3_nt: TGTGCCAGCTCACCCCCGGATACGGACCCGGTGGCGGATACGCAGTATTTT

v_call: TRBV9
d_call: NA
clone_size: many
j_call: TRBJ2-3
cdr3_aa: CASSRAGTDTQYF
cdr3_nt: TGTGCCAGCAGTCGCGCGGGAACCGATACGCAGTATTTT

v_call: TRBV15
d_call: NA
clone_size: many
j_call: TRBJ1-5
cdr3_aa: CATSRDLQEDYQPQHF
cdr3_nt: TGTGCCACCAGCAGAGATTTACAGGAGGACTATCAGCCCCAGCATTTT

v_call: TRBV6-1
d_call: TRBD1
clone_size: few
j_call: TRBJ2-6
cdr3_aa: CASSDVTGVGANVLTF
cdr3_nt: TGTGCCAGCAGCGACGTCACAGGGGTTGGGGCCAACGTCCTGACTTTC